These T cell receptor beta chains were read from a single sample in a study of blood T cell repertoires in COVID-19. Sequenced by immunoSEQ multiplex PCR; TCRdb stores in-frame clones only, minus some. Among 50,000 or so clones listed, about 90% were seen once. The material sequenced was peripheral blood. These receptors were taken from a man between 65 and 85 years old with active COVID-19. Each CDR3 is given with its conserved first and last residue. The D gene is left open where the match is weak. Clone size is shown for a subset of rows, as once, few, many or a class of expanded clone.

j_gene | v_gene | d_gene | abundance | CDR3nt | CDR3aa
TRBJ2-1 | TRBV6-5 | TRBD1 | NA | TGTGCCAGCAGTTACTCCGGGACAGTATCCTACAATGAGCAGTTCTTC | CASSYSGTVSYNEQFF
TRBJ2-7 | TRBV5-1 | NA | NA | TGCGCCAGCAGCTTGGCCGGAGGGAACGAGCAGTACTTC | CASSLAGGNEQYF
TRBJ2-5 | TRBV5-1 | NA | NA | TGCGCCAGCAGCTTGAACACAGGGCGTGCACAAGAGACCCAGTACTTC | CASSLNTGRAQETQYF
TRBJ1-1 | TRBV19 | TRBD1 | NA | TGTGCCAGTAGTATCGGGACAGTGAACACTGAAGCTTTCTTT | CASSIGTVNTEAFF
TRBJ1-5 | TRBV27 | TRBD1 | NA | TGTGCCAGCAGTTTCTTAGACAGGGCAGGGAATCAGCCCCAGCATTTT | CASSFLDRAGNQPQHF
TRBJ1-1 | TRBV10-3 | NA | NA | TGTGCCATCAGAGGCACAGGCGGTTGGACTGAAGCTTTCTTT | CAIRGTGGWTEAFF
TRBJ1-3 | TRBV5-1 | NA | NA | TGCGCCAGCAAGGAGGATATTTTCTCTGGAAACACCATATATTTT | CASKEDIFSGNTIYF
TRBJ1-2 | TRBV6-6 | TRBD1 | NA | TGTGCCAGCAGGGACCCCAGGGGGTACGGCTATGGCTACACCTTC | CASRDPRGYGYGYTF
TRBJ2-7 | TRBV7-2 | TRBD2 | NA | TGTGCCAGCAGCCTCTTTCCTCCGGGGGGAAGGAGCCACGAGCAGTACTTC | CASSLFPPGGRSHEQYF
TRBJ2-7 | TRBV4-2 | NA | NA | TGTGCCAGCAGCCAAGATACAGGGATATACTACGAGCAGTACTTC | CASSQDTGIYYEQYF
TRBJ1-5 | TRBV4-1 | NA | NA | TGCGCCAGCAGCCAAGAAGGCGGCTTGATGCAGCCCCAGCATTTT | CASSQEGGLMQPQHF
TRBJ2-2 | TRBV19 | NA | NA | TGTGCCAGTAGTTCCTGGGGGGTGAGCACCGGGGAGCCGTTTTTT | CASSSWGVSTGEPFF
TRBJ2-5 | TRBV23-1 | TRBD2 | NA | TGCGCCAGCAGTCAAGGGGGAGGGGAGGTCCCGAAAGTCACCGGGACCCAGTACTTC | CASSQGGGEVPKVTGTQYF
TRBJ1-3 | TRBV4-1 | NA | NA | TGCGCCAGCAGCCAATCCCACGGTCTTTCTGGAAACACCATATATTTT | CASSQSHGLSGNTIYF
TRBJ1-4 | TRBV5-6 | NA | once | TGTGCCAGCAGCCTCACGGGGGGTGAAAAACTGTTTTTT | CASSLTGGEKLFF
TRBJ2-5 | TRBV14 | NA | once | TGTGCCAGCAGCCAGCAAAGCGGAGAGACCCAGTACTTC | CASSQQSGETQYF
TRBJ2-5 | TRBV5-1 | TRBD2 | NA | TGCGCCAGCAGCTTGGCCCCTAGCGGGGGGGCGGAGACCCAGTACTTC | CASSLAPSGGAETQYF
TRBJ1-3 | TRBV30 | NA | NA | TGTGCCTGGATTCCCATCGGGAACACCATATATTTT | CAWIPIGNTIYF
TRBJ2-4 | TRBV18 | TRBD2 | NA | TGTGCCAGCTCACCCCGGGGGGGTTATGGCAAAAACATTCAGTACTTC | CASSPRGGYGKNIQYF
TRBJ2-1 | TRBV6-4 | NA | NA | TGTGCCAGCAGTGACTCGGGCGGGGATCATGAGCAGTTCTTC | CASSDSGGDHEQFF
TRBJ2-5 | TRBV5-1 | TRBD1 | NA | TGCGCCAGCAGCTTGGCCGACAGGGTTACGGAGACCCAGTACTTC | CASSLADRVTETQYF
TRBJ2-3 | TRBV18 | NA | once | TGTGCCAGCTCACCAGATCGTGGGGGCCGAAGCACAGATACGCAGTATTTT | CASSPDRGGRSTDTQYF
TRBJ2-7 | TRBV12-2 | NA | NA | TGTGCAAGTCGCCCACCAATTGACAGGGAGGCCTACGAGCAGTACTTC | CASRPPIDREAYEQYF
TRBJ2-2 | TRBV6-4 | NA | NA | TGTGCCAGCAGTGACGGGGCTAGTCGCACCGGGGAGCTGTTTTTT | CASSDGASRTGELFF
TRBJ1-2 | TRBV24-1 | NA | NA | TGTGCCACCAGTGATCTTAGGGCAGGGAGGAGGTATGGCTACACCTTC | CATSDLRAGRRYGYTF
TRBJ1-2 | TRBV2 | NA | NA | TGTGCCAGCAGTGAACAGAACTATGGCTACACCTTC | CASSEQNYGYTF
TRBJ2-3 | TRBV7-3 | TRBD2 | NA | TGTGCCAGCAGCCCCAGCGGGGGGAAACGCACAGATACGCAGTATTTT | CASSPSGGKRTDTQYF
TRBJ2-5 | TRBV4-2 | TRBD2 | NA | TGTGCCAGCAGCCAAGGGCAACCTAGCGGGGGGTTTTTCGAGACCCAGTACTTC | CASSQGQPSGGFFETQYF